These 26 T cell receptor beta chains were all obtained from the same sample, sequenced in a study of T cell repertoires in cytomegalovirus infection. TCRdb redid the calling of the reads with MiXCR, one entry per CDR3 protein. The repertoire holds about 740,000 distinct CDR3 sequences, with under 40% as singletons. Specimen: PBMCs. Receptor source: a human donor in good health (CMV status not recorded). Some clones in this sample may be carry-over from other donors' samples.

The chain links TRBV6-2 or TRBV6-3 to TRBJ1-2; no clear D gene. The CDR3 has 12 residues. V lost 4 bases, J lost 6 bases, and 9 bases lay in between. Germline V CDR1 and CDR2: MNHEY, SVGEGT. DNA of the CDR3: TGTGCCAGCAGTTGGAGTAGGAATGGCTACACCTTC. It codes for CASSWSRNGYTF.

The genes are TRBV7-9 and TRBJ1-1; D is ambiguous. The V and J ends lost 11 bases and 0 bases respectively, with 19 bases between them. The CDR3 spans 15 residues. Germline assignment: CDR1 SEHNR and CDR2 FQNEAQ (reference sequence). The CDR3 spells CAGWGLLVMNTEAFF. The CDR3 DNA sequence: TGTGCCGGATGGGGTCTCCTAGTAATGAACACTGAAGCTTTCTTT.

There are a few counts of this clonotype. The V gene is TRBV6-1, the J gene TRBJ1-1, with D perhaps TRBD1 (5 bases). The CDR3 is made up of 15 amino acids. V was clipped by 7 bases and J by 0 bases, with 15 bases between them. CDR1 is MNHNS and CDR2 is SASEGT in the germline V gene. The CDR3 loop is CASNKGREMNTEAFF. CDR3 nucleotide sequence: TGTGCCAGCAATAAGGGACGGGAAATGAACACTGAAGCTTTCTTT.

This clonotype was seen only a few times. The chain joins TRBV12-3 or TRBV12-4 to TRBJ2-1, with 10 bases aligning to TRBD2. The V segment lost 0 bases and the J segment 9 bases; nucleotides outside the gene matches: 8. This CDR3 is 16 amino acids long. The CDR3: CASSLALAGVIGEQFF. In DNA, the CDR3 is TGTGCCAGCAGTTTAGCGCTAGCGGGAGTAATTGGTGAGCAGTTCTTC.

This CDR3 is CAIGTGPTGELFF. The CDR3 DNA reads TGTGCCATCGGGACAGGACCCACCGGGGAGCTGTTTTTT. The J gene is TRBJ2-2, the V gene TRBV10-3; the match to TRBD1 covers 8 bases. The CDR3 totals 13 residues. Unmatched junction bases numbered 3, after V lost 8 bases and J lost 4 bases. Germline CDR1 ENHRY, CDR2 SYGVKD.

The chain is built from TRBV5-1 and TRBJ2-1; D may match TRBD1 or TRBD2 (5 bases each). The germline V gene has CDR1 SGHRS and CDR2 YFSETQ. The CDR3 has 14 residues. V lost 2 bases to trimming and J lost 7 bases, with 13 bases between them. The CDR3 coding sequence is TGCGCCAGCAGCTTAGGGGACGGCTGGAATGAGCAGTTCTTC. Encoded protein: CASSLGDGWNEQFF.

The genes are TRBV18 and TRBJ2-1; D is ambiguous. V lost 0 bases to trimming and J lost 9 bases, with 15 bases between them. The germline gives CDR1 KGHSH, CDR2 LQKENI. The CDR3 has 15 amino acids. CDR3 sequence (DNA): TGTGCCAGCTCACCACCTATCTCCCCCAGTAGTGAGCAGTTCTTC. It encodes CASSPPISPSSEQFF.

The CDR3 sequence is CASSHGLAGGQSYEQYF. DNA of the CDR3: TGTGCCAGCAGCCACGGACTAGCGGGAGGGCAATCCTACGAGCAGTACTTC. The rearrangement uses TRBV5-6 and TRBJ2-7; 15 nucleotides align to TRBD2. The CDR3 sequence is 17 residues long. Germline-derived CDR1 and CDR2 are SGHDT and YYEEEE. The V segment lost 4 bases and the J segment 1 base; nucleotides outside the gene matches: 6.

Here the CDR3 reads CASTLSGSNYGYTF. Written as DNA, the CDR3 is TGTGCCAGCACCCTTTCGGGTTCTAACTATGGCTACACCTTC. V is TRBV5-6 and J is TRBJ1-2; D remains unclear. Trimming cost V 6 bases and J 0 bases, with 12 bases left between them. This CDR3 has 14 amino acids. Per the germline V gene, CDR1 is SGHDT and CDR2 is YYEEEE. Full variable domain (missing parts from reference TRBV5-6 and TRBJ1-2): DAGVTQSPTHLIKTRGQQVTLRCSPKSGHDTVSWYQQALGQGPQFIFQYYEEEERQRGNFPDRFSGHQFPNYSSELNVNALLLGDSALYLCASTLSGSNYGYTFGSGTRLTVV.

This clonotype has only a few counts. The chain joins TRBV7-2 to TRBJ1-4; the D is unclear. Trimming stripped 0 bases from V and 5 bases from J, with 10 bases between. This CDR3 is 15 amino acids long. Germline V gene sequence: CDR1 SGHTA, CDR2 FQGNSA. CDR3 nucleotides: TGTGCCAGCAGCTTAGCGTTTCGCAGCAATGAAAAACTGTTTTTT. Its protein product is CASSLAFRSNEKLFF.

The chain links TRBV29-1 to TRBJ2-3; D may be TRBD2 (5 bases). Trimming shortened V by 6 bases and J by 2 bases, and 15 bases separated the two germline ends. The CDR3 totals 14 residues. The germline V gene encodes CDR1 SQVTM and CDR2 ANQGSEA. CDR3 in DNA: TGCAGCGTCGAGGGTCGCCGGCTCACAGATACGCAGTATTTT. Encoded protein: CSVEGRRLTDTQYF.

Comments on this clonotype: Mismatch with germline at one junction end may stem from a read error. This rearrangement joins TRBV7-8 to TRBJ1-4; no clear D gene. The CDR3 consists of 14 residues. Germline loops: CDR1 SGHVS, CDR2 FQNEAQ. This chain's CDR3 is CSRSVRRRNEKLFW. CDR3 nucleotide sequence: TGTTCCCGCAGCGTACGGCGGCGCAATGAAAAACTTTTTTGG.

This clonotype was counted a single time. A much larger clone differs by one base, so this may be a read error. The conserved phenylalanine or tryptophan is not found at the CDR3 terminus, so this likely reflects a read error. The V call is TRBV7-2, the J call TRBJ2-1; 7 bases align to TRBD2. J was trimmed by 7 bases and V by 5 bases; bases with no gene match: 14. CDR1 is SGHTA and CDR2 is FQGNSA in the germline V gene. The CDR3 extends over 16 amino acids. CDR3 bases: TGTGCCAGCAGCATAAGAGCGGGAAGGTTGTTGAATGAGCAGTTCCTC. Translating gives CASSIRAGRLLNEQFL.

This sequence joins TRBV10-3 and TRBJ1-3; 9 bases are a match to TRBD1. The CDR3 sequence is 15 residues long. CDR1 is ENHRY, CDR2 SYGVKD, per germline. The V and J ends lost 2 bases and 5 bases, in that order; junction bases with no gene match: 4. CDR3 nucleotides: TGTGCCATCAGTGAGCCGGACAGGGGCCGAAACACCATATATTTT. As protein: CAISEPDRGRNTIYF.

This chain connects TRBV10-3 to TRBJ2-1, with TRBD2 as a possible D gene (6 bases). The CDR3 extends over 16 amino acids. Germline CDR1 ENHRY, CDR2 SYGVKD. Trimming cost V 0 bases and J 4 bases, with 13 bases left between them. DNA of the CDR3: TGTGCCATCAGTGAGTCGGCGGGACCATCTTACAATGAGCAGTTCTTC. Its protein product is CAISESAGPSYNEQFF.

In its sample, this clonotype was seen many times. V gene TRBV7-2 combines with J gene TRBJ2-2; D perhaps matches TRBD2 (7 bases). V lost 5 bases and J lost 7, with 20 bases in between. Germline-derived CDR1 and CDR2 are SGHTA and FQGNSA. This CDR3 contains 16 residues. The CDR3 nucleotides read TGTGCCAGCAGCCGAGAGACCAGGGGAGGGAACGGGGAGCTGTTTTTT. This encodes CASSRETRGGNGELFF.

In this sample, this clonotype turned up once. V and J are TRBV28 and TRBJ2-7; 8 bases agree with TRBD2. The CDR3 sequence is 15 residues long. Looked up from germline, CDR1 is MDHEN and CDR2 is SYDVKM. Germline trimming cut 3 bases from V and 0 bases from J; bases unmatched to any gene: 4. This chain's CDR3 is CASSFLSGNSYEQYF. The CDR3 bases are TGTGCCAGCAGTTTCCTTAGCGGGAACTCCTACGAGCAGTACTTC.

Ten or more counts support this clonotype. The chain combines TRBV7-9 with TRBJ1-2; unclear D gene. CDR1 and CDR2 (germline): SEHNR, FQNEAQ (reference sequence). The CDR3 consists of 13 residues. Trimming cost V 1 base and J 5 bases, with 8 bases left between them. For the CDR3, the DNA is TGTGCCAGCAGCTTAGAATCAACATATGGCTACACCTTC. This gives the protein CASSLESTYGYTF.

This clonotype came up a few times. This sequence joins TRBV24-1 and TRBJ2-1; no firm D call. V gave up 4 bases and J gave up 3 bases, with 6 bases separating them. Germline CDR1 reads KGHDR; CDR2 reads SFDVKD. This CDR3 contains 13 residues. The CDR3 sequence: CATSDSLYNEQFF. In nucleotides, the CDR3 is TGTGCCACCAGTGACAGCCTCTACAATGAGCAGTTCTTC.

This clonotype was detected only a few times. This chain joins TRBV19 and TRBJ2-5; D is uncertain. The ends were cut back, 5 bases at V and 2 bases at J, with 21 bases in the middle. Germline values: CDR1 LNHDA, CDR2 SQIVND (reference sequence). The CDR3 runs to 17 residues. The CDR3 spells CASSPQPRMGSQETQYF. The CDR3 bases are TGTGCCAGTAGTCCCCAACCTAGAATGGGATCACAAGAGACCCAGTACTTC.

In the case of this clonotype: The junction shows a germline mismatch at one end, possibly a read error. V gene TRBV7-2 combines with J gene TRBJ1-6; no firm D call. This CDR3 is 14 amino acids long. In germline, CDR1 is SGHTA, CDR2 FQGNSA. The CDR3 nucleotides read TGTGCCAGCAGTCTAACACTCTATCATTCCCCCCTCCACTTT. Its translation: CASSLTLYHSPLHF.

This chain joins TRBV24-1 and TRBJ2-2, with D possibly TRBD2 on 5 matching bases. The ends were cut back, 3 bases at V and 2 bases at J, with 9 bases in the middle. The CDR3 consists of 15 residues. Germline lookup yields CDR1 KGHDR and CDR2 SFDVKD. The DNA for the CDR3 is TGTGCCACCAGTGATACGGGGAGAAACACCGGGGAGCTGTTTTTT. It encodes CATSDTGRNTGELFF.

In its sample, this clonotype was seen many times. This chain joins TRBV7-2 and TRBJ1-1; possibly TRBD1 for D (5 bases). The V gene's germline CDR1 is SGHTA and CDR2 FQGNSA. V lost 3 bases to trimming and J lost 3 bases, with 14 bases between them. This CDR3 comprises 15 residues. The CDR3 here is CASSFTLGGDTEAFF. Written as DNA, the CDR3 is TGTGCCAGCAGCTTTACCCTGGGGGGGGACACTGAAGCTTTCTTT.

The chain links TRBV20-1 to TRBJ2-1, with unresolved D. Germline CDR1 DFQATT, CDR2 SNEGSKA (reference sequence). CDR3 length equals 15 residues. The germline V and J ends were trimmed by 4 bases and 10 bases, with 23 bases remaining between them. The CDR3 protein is CSAIPYPAARGEQFF. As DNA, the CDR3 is TGCAGTGCTATCCCCTACCCGGCGGCGCGCGGAGAGCAGTTCTTC.

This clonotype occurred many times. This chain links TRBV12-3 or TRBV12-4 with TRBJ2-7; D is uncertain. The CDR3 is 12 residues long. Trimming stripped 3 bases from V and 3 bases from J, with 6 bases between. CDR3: CASSFRDYEQYF. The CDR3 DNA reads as TGTGCCAGCAGTTTTAGGGACTACGAGCAGTACTTC.

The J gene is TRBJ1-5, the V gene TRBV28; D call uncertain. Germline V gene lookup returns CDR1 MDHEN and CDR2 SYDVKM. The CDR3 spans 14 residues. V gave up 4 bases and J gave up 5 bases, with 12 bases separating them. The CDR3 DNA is TGTGCCAGCAGTTACAATCCGAGTTATCAGCCCCAGCATTTT. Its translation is CASSYNPSYQPQHF.